The 30 T cell receptor beta chains below come from one sample, sequenced in a study of T cell changes during pregnancy in multiple sclerosis. Libraries were prepared by immunoSEQ multiplex PCR; TCRdb keeps only in-frame clonotypes and omits some of them. The sample gives roughly 110,000 clones, less than 95% of which show up once; approximately 1.6% is in the top ten. The specimen was peripheral blood, collected after pregnancy. The receptors were sampled from a female donor with multiple sclerosis, enrolled in a pregnancy study.

The rearrangement joins TRBV7-2 to TRBJ1-2, with D perhaps matching TRBD1 (5 bases). V was shortened by 2 bases and J by 6 bases, with 16 bases between the two germline ends. Looked up from germline, CDR1 is SGHTA and CDR2 is FQGNSA. The CDR3 totals 15 residues. The CDR3 region is CASSLRPRANDGYTF. In DNA form, the CDR3 reads TGTGCCAGCAGCTTAAGGCCCAGGGCGAATGATGGCTACACCTTC.

The chain carries TRBV5-1 and TRBJ1-4; 7 bases are a match to TRBD1. CDR1 and CDR2 (germline): SGHRS, YFSETQ. CDR3 length equals 15 residues. V was clipped by 2 bases and J by 7 bases; unmatched bases: 8. The CDR3: CASSFVGGRGEKLFF. CDR3 DNA: TGCGCCAGCAGCTTCGTAGGGGGCCGGGGTGAAAAACTGTTTTTT.

The chain combines TRBV7-9 with TRBJ2-1; 7 bases fit TRBD1. Germline V gene data show CDR1 as SEHNR and CDR2 as FQNEAQ (reference sequence). This CDR3 comprises 13 residues. After removal of 4 bases from V and 7 bases from J, the junction contained 4 bases not matched to a gene. The CDR3 nucleotides are TGTGCCAGCAGCTCCCAGGGGGTAAATGAGCAGTTCTTC. Residues: CASSSQGVNEQFF.

This sequence joins TRBV29-1 and TRBJ2-2, with TRBD1 matching over 8 bases. Trimming cost V 6 bases and J 7 bases; bases outside gene matches: 13. This CDR3 has 15 amino acids. Germline V lookup: CDR1 SQVTM, CDR2 ANQGSEA. The CDR3 reads CSVVQGAGSSGELFF. The CDR3 DNA follows: TGCAGCGTCGTCCAGGGGGCAGGGTCGAGCGGGGAGCTGTTTTTT.

The chain links TRBV6-1 to TRBJ1-2; no clear D. The CDR3 covers 15 residues. Germline lookup yields CDR1 MNHNS and CDR2 SASEGT. Deletions cut 7 bases from V and 6 bases from J, with 21 bases between. Written as DNA, the CDR3 is TGTGCCAGCATTATGCGGGAGTTGGAGTTAGATGGCTACACCTTC. Translated, it gives CASIMRELELDGYTF.

In nucleotides, the CDR3 is TGTGCCAGCAGTGAGCAGGGACAGGGGCTGGGAGGGGAGCTGTTTTTT. As protein: CASSEQGQGLGGELFF. This rearrangement joins TRBV6-1 to TRBJ2-2, with 10 positions matching TRBD1. Germline CDR1 is MNHNS and CDR2 is SASEGT. There are 16 residues in the CDR3. The trim removed 3 bases at V and 8 bases at J, leaving 9 bases unmatched.

This clone has a single count. The gene calls are TRBV27 and TRBJ1-6; the D gene is possibly TRBD1 (6 bases). In germline, CDR1 is MNHEY, CDR2 SMNVEV (reference sequence). V lost 6 bases to trimming and J lost 0 bases, with 15 bases between them. The CDR3 is made up of 17 amino acids. The CDR3 DNA follows: TGTGCCAGCAGCTCACAGGGTGTGAGCTCCTATAATTCACCCCTCCACTTT. Translating gives CASSSQGVSSYNSPLHF.

The chain couples TRBV30 to TRBJ2-2, with 7 bases aligning to TRBD2. Germline CDR1 reads GTSNPN; CDR2 reads SVGIG (reference sequence). Trimming at V came to 4 bases and at J to 6 bases, leaving 11 bases not matched to a gene. This CDR3 is 15 amino acids long. CDR3 amino acids: CAWKAPSGDAGELFF. For the CDR3, the DNA is TGTGCCTGGAAGGCCCCCAGCGGGGACGCCGGGGAGCTGTTTTTT.

V is TRBV5-4 and J is TRBJ2-1; the D gene is possibly TRBD2 (5 bases). The V and J ends lost 3 bases and 5 bases respectively, with 9 bases between them. CDR1 is SGHNT and CDR2 is YYREEE in the germline V gene (reference sequence). This CDR3 has 13 amino acids. The CDR3 loop is CASSSAGDNEQFF. The CDR3 DNA is TGTGCCAGCAGCTCGGCCGGGGACAATGAGCAGTTCTTC.

This chain links TRBV6-1 with TRBJ2-1; D not resolved. There are 11 residues in the CDR3. V dropped 2 bases and J dropped 8 bases, with 4 bases sitting between them. Germline CDR1 reads MNHNS; CDR2 reads SASEGT. The CDR3 loop reads CASSEFYEQFF. In nucleotides, the CDR3 is TGTGCCAGCAGTGAATTCTATGAGCAGTTCTTC.

This clone was seen just once. The CDR3, as DNA: TGTGCCAGCAGCCAAGGGAGCAGGGGTGAAGAGACCCAGTACTTC. Translation: CASSQGSRGEETQYF. The V call is TRBV14, the J call TRBJ2-5; TRBD1 is a possible D gene (6 bases). The CDR3 extends over 15 amino acids. Germline CDR1 and CDR2: SGHDN and FVKESK. The V end lost 1 base, the J end lost 3 bases, and 12 bases lay between the germline ends.

This sequence joins TRBV5-1 and TRBJ2-7, with TRBD1 identical over 7 bases. V lost 1 base to trimming and J lost 6 bases; unmatched junction nucleotides: 10. Germline V lookup: CDR1 SGHRS, CDR2 YFSETQ. The CDR3 extends over 15 amino acids. The CDR3 nucleotides are TGCGCCAGCAGCTTGACTGGACAGGCTGTGGGCGAGCAGTACTTC. It codes for CASSLTGQAVGEQYF.

The chain is built from TRBV18 and TRBJ2-1, with 9 bases lining up with TRBD2. There are 16 residues in the CDR3. Germline lookup yields CDR1 KGHSH and CDR2 LQKENI. V was clipped by 2 bases and J by 5 bases; unmatched bases: 7. CDR3 nucleotides: TGTGCCAGCTCACCAGGGCGGGAGGGCAGGAACAATGAGCAGTTCTTC. Its protein is CASSPGREGRNNEQFF. Supplemented by reference TRBV18 and TRBJ2-1, the full variable domain reads NAGVMQNPRHLVRRRGQEARLRCSPMKGHSHVYWYRQLPEEGLKFMVYLQKENIIDESGMPKERFSAEFPKEGPSILRIQQVVRGDSAAYFCASSPGREGRNNEQFFGPGTRLTVL.

The rearrangement links TRBV28 to TRBJ1-2, with D perhaps matching TRBD1 (6 bases). The CDR3 extends over 12 amino acids. The V and J ends lost 8 bases and 3 bases respectively, with 10 bases between them. From germline, CDR1 is MDHEN and CDR2 SYDVKM. CDR3 residues: CASLGTYYGYTF. The CDR3 coding sequence is TGTGCCAGCCTAGGGACATACTATGGCTACACCTTC.

The chain combines TRBV5-1 with TRBJ2-1; 9 bases match TRBD1. This CDR3 has 14 amino acids. Germline V gives CDR1 SGHRS, CDR2 YFSETQ. The J segment lost 9 bases and the V segment lost 4 bases, leaving 8 bases of the junction unmatched. The CDR3 sequence is CASSAGQGRAEQFF. The CDR3 DNA is TGCGCCAGCAGCGCAGGACAGGGGAGGGCTGAGCAGTTCTTC. The variable domain in full, with the rest retrieved from reference TRBV5-1 and TRBJ2-1, is KAGVTQTPRYLIKTRGQQVTLSCSPISGHRSVSWYQQTPGQGLQFLFEYFSETQRNKGNFPGRFSGRQFSNSRSEMNVSTLELGDSALYLCASSAGQGRAEQFFGPGTRLTVL.

The chain has TRBV5-1 and TRBJ1-1; D gene ambiguous. Trimming cost V 0 bases and J 0 bases, with 6 bases left between them. Looked up from germline, CDR1 is SGHRS and CDR2 is YFSETQ. The CDR3 is made up of 14 amino acids. The CDR3 here is CASSLGVVNTEAFF. The CDR3 DNA is TGCGCCAGCAGCTTGGGAGTTGTGAACACTGAAGCTTTCTTT.

The chain combines TRBV30 with TRBJ1-2; 8 bases match TRBD1. Germline CDR1 and CDR2: GTSNPN and SVGIG (reference sequence). With V trimmed by 5 bases and J by 2 bases, 16 bases remained unmatched. CDR3 length: 17 amino acids. CDR3: CAWLGTGGAGGNYGYTF. CDR3 nucleotides: TGTGCCTGGTTGGGGACAGGCGGGGCAGGGGGAAACTATGGCTACACCTTC.

This clone came up once. The chain recombines TRBV27 with TRBJ2-7, with TRBD2 as a possible D gene (6 bases). The germline V gene encodes CDR1 MNHEY and CDR2 SMNVEV (reference sequence). V lost 4 bases and J 2 bases, leaving 15 bases between the germline ends. The CDR3 sequence is 15 residues long. This CDR3 reads CASSSEGVPPYEQYF. CDR3 DNA: TGTGCCAGCAGTTCGGAGGGAGTTCCCCCCTACGAGCAGTACTTC.

This chain links TRBV4-2 with TRBJ2-5; 8 bases match TRBD1. Germline V lookup: CDR1 LGHNA, CDR2 YNFKEQ. Unmatched junction bases numbered 5, after V lost 4 bases and J lost 4 bases. The CDR3 has 14 residues. CDR3 coding DNA: TGTGCCAGCAGCCTTGGACAGGGATCAGAGACCCAGTACTTC. Protein sequence: CASSLGQGSETQYF.

DNA for the CDR3: TGTGCCAGCAGCGTAGAACAGGGTTCGACCGTCCTGACTTTC. It translates to CASSVEQGSTVLTF. This chain links TRBV9 with TRBJ2-6; D perhaps matches TRBD1 (6 bases). Germline V gene data show CDR1 as SGDLS and CDR2 as YYNGEE. V gave up 0 bases and J gave up 12 bases, with 13 bases separating them. This CDR3 is built from 14 residues.

The chain has TRBV28 and TRBJ2-7; TRBD2 is a possible D gene (6 bases). The CDR3 spans 15 residues. In germline, CDR1 is MDHEN, CDR2 SYDVKM. Deletions cut 6 bases from V and 1 base from J, with 16 bases between. The CDR3 DNA is TGTGCCAGCAGCTTCGGACTAACCCAATCCTACGAGCAGTACTTC. It translates to CASSFGLTQSYEQYF.

The V gene is TRBV30, the J gene TRBJ2-4; the D gene is possibly TRBD1 (6 bases). Trimming stripped 5 bases from V and 1 base from J, with 12 bases between. This CDR3 spans 14 amino acids. Germline CDR1 and CDR2: GTSNPN and SVGIG (reference sequence). The CDR3, as DNA: TGTGCCTGGGTACCCCAGGGGGCCAAAAACATTCAGTACTTC. Translated, it gives CAWVPQGAKNIQYF.

The chain couples TRBV11-3 to TRBJ2-5; 11 bases map to TRBD1. Losses at the gene ends were 4 bases for V and 2 bases for J; bases not matched to a gene: 6. The V gene's germline CDR1 is SGHNT and CDR2 YENEEA. The length of the CDR3 is 16 residues. The CDR3 protein is CASSSEDRGQQETQYF. DNA for the CDR3: TGTGCCAGCAGCTCAGAGGACAGGGGGCAGCAAGAGACCCAGTACTTC.

The chain couples TRBV10-3 to TRBJ1-1, with a possible D match to TRBD1 (5 bases). This CDR3 region has 15 residues. The germline V and J ends were trimmed by 2 bases and 8 bases, with 18 bases remaining between them. Germline CDR1 reads ENHRY; CDR2 reads SYGVKD. In DNA, the CDR3 is TGTGCCATCAGTGAGGGGGGACTTCTCCAACTGGAAGCTTTCTTT. This gives the protein CAISEGGLLQLEAFF.

This clone was seen just once. V gene TRBV25-1 combines with J gene TRBJ2-2; a possible D gene is TRBD2 (6 bases). The CDR3 loop spans 15 amino acids. Trimming took 4 bases from V and 4 from J, leaving 13 bases between them. The germline V gene encodes CDR1 MGHDK and CDR2 SYGVNS. CDR3 sequence reads: CASSAVLAPTGELFF. The CDR3 nucleotides are TGTGCCAGCAGTGCTGTACTAGCTCCCACCGGGGAGCTGTTTTTT.

The V gene is TRBV19, the J gene TRBJ2-7, with 7 nucleotides matching TRBD2. From germline, CDR1 is LNHDA and CDR2 SQIVND (reference sequence). The V gene end was trimmed by 7 bases and the J gene end by 4 bases; junction bases not matched to a gene: 10. The CDR3 length is 14 residues. The CDR3 DNA is TGTGCCAGTACGAGGTCGAGGACTAGTTACGAGCAGTACTTC. Its translation is CASTRSRTSYEQYF.

In its sample, this clone was seen once. This chain links TRBV14 with TRBJ2-1, with D tentatively TRBD2 (6 bases). Per germline, CDR1 SGHDN and CDR2 FVKESK. The CDR3 is 16 amino acids. V was shortened by 4 bases and J by 4 bases, with 17 bases between the two germline ends. The CDR3 loop reads CASSRTPGVLYNEQFF. For the CDR3, the DNA is TGTGCCAGCAGCCGTACGCCGGGAGTCCTGTACAATGAGCAGTTCTTC.

This chain joins TRBV5-1 and TRBJ1-5; 7 positions agree with TRBD1. Looked up from germline, CDR1 is SGHRS and CDR2 is YFSETQ. The CDR3 is 15 amino acids. V was clipped by 0 bases and J by 2 bases; unmatched bases: 2. The CDR3 here is CASSLEGAGNQPQHF. CDR3 DNA: TGCGCCAGCAGCTTGGAGGGGGCCGGCAATCAGCCCCAGCATTTT.

This clone occurred once. The V and J genes are TRBV9 and TRBJ2-3, with D perhaps TRBD1 (7 bases). The CDR3 is 15 residues long. From germline, CDR1 is SGDLS and CDR2 YYNGEE. Between the trimmed V and J ends, which lost 3 bases and 8 bases, there was a span of 19 bases. CDR3 sequence (DNA): TGTGCCAGCAGCGAGGGGGCAGGGGGGTTAGGTACGCAGTATTTT. It codes for CASSEGAGGLGTQYF.

This clone was counted a few times. V usage is TRBV5-1 and J usage is TRBJ1-2, with TRBD1 as a possible D gene (6 bases). The germline gives CDR1 SGHRS, CDR2 YFSETQ. The CDR3 contains 16 residues. V lost 2 bases and J lost 4, with 18 bases in between. CDR3 in amino acids: CASSFSTLQGRYGYTF. The CDR3 region has the DNA TGCGCCAGCAGCTTTTCGACCTTACAGGGTCGCTATGGCTACACCTTC.